This TCR beta chain was obtained from a study of shared T cell receptors in the human thymus. This clone was counted only a few times. Clones were read by immunoSEQ multiplex PCR, and TCRdb kept only the in-frame ones, dropping some. This table has 540,000 or so clones, 75% to 85% appearing once. In germline, CDR1 is MGHRA, CDR2 YSYEKL. The CDR3 loop spans 16 amino acids. V was pared by 2 bases and J by 10 bases, with 13 bases of the junction left unmatched. These data also formed part of another study, on human thymus T cells. That work states: Resections were taken during corrective heart surgery, and the thymus tissue came from these. In thymic and blood repertoires alike, V and J usage looked biased.

Sample: thymocytes. The genes are TRBV4-1 and TRBJ2-1, with 8 bases identical to TRBD2. The TCR originated in a boy under two years old with a congenital heart defect. Here the CDR3 reads CASSQNLTSAPREQFF. The CDR3 nucleotides are TGCGCCAGCAGCCAAAACCTGACTAGCGCCCCCAGGGAGCAGTTCTTC.